The source of this TCR beta chain is a study of tumor-infiltrating lymphocytes in oesophageal squamous cell carcinoma. The CDR3 length is 12 residues. Between the trimmed V and J ends, which lost 0 bases and 7 bases, there was a span of 7 bases. Germline V gene sequence: CDR1 SGHAT, CDR2 FQDESV (reference sequence). TCRdb reprocessed the PCR reads with MiXCR, giving one entry per CDR3 protein. The sample carries about 10,000 distinct CDR3 sequences, roughly 60% recorded once. Input material: esophageal tumor tissue. The rearrangement links TRBV11-1 to TRBJ2-7, with no clear D. The receptor comes from a female donor with esophageal squamous cell carcinoma. As DNA, the CDR3 is TGTGCCAGCAGCTTAGCGTCGAATGAGCAGTACTTC. This encodes CASSLASNEQYF.